This is a list of T cell receptor beta chains from one sample in a study of OX40 agonist ivuxolimab in advanced cancers. Measured with immunoSEQ multiplex PCR; TCRdb has only the in-frame clones, and not every one. In the table there are tens of thousands of clones, almost 95% of which are singletons. The sequencing here drew on CD4+ or CD8+ T cells sorted from blood, taken in a trial of the OX40 agonist ivuxolimab. The source is an adult with an advanced solid tumor such as melanoma, head and neck, liver or kidney cancer. CDR3s include the opening cysteine and the closing phenylalanine or tryptophan. D genes are given only for firm matches. Part of the rows lack a size; the others show once, few, many or a class for expanded clones.

TRBV6-5,-,TRBJ2-1,-,TGTGCCAGCCACGGGACCCTCTACAATGAGCAGTTCTTC,CASHGTLYNEQFF
TRBV14,-,TRBJ1-1,-,TGTGCCAGCAGCCCACCGGCCCCACTGAACACTGAAGCTTTCTTT,CASSPPAPLNTEAFF
TRBV21-1,-,TRBJ1-5,-,TGTGCCAGCACCGCCCGGACAGGAACGGCTCAGCAGCCCCAGCATTTT,CASTARTGTAQQPQHF
TRBV4-3,-,TRBJ2-6,TRBD2,TGCGCCAGCAGCCAAGAGGGGACGGGGGGGAAGGCTGGGGCCAACGTCCTGACTTTC,CASSQEGTGGKAGANVLTF
TRBV28,-,TRBJ1-5,-,TGTGCCAGCAACTCGGGGGTTAATCAGCCCCAGCATTTT,CASNSGVNQPQHF
TRBV7-9,-,TRBJ1-2,-,TGTGCCAGCAGCCAGGGGCCAGGGACCCTCTATGGCTACACCTTC,CASSQGPGTLYGYTF
TRBV4-3,-,TRBJ1-4,-,TGCGCCAGCAGCCCGCTCGAGGTCTCTAATGAAAAACTGTTTTTT,CASSPLEVSNEKLFF
TRBV7-9,-,TRBJ2-5,-,TGTGCCAGCGATTTGGCGTTCCAAGAGACCCAGTACTTC,CASDLAFQETQYF
TRBV4-3,-,TRBJ2-7,TRBD1,TGCGCCAGCAGCCGGGGACAGCAGACCTCCTACGAGCAGTACTTC,CASSRGQQTSYEQYF
TRBV9,once,TRBJ2-1,TRBD2,TGTGCCAGCAGCGTTTTAGCGGGAGGAGATGAGCAGTTCTTC,CASSVLAGGDEQFF
TRBV30,-,TRBJ2-1,TRBD2,TGTGCCTGGGATACGGGAGGCGGGTACAATGAGCAGTTCTTC,CAWDTGGGYNEQFF
TRBV2,-,TRBJ2-5,-,TGTGCCAGCAGGGTAGGAACTCACTTTCAAGAGACCCAGTACTTC,CASRVGTHFQETQYF
TRBV11-3,once,TRBJ2-7,-,TGTGCCAGCAGCTTGGGCGTCTTCTACGAGCAGTACTTC,CASSLGVFYEQYF
TRBV9,-,TRBJ2-1,TRBD2,TGTGCCAGCAGCGTAGCCTCGGTTGCGGGAGCGTACAATGAGCAGTTCTTC,CASSVASVAGAYNEQFF
TRBV5-6,-,TRBJ2-7,TRBD1,TGTGCCAGCAGCCCTCGGGACAGACAGTCCTACGAGCAGTACTTC,CASSPRDRQSYEQYF
TRBV4-2,-,TRBJ2-3,TRBD1,TGTGCCAGCAGCCAAGAAGAGTGGACAGGGAGCACAGATACGCAGTATTTT,CASSQEEWTGSTDTQYF
TRBV9,-,TRBJ2-7,TRBD1,TGTGCCAGCAGCGGAAGGGACAGTCACGGCGAGCAGTACTTC,CASSGRDSHGEQYF
TRBV9,once,TRBJ2-1,-,TGTGCCAGCAGCGTAGACAGAACCTATGAGCAGTTCTTC,CASSVDRTYEQFF
TRBV10-1,-,TRBJ1-2,-,TGCGCCAGCAACACAGGGAAAAAAGGCTACACCTTC,CASNTGKKGYTF
TRBV7-8,few,TRBJ2-7,TRBD2,TGTGCCAGCAGCCCAGAGGGGCCTGGACTAGCCTCCGAGCAGTACTTC,CASSPEGPGLASEQYF
TRBV27,-,TRBJ2-2,TRBD1,TGTGCCAGCAGGATGAACAGGGGGCAAGAGGCCGGGGAGCTGTTTTTT,CASRMNRGQEAGELFF
TRBV30,-,TRBJ2-3,-,TGTGCCTGGAGTGTAGCTCTCACAGATACGCAGTATTTT,CAWSVALTDTQYF
TRBV4-2,-,TRBJ2-7,TRBD2,TGTGCCAGCGGGGGACTAGTTGCATCCGAGCAGTACTTC,CASGGLVASEQYF
TRBV5-6,-,TRBJ2-5,-,TGTGCCAGCAGCTTTGGGACGACGGGGTGGGAGACCCAGTACTTC,CASSFGTTGWETQYF
TRBV5-6,-,TRBJ2-4,TRBD1,TGTGCCAGCAGCTTGGGATCGACAGGGTGGGTCCAAAAACACCAGTACTTC,CASSLGSTGWVQKHQYF
TRBV5-4,-,TRBJ2-1,-,TGTGCCAGCAGCTTGGCCAGTTACAAAAGCTCCTACAATGAGCAGTTCTTC,CASSLASYKSSYNEQFF
TRBV9,-,TRBJ1-1,-,TGTGCCAGCGGCATGCACGAGGGCACTGAAGCTTTCTTT,CASGMHEGTEAFF
TRBV9,-,TRBJ2-7,TRBD1,TGTGCCAGCAGCGTAGCAGGGACAGGGAGCTCCTACGAGCAGTACTTC,CASSVAGTGSSYEQYF
TRBV15,-,TRBJ1-2,TRBD1,TGTGCCACCAGCAGAAGACAGGGGAGGGCGTGGGGCTACACCTTC,CATSRRQGRAWGYTF
TRBV9,-,TRBJ2-3,TRBD2,TGTGCCAGCAGCGCCGGGGGGGCAGATACGCAGTATTTT,CASSAGGADTQYF
TRBV7-2,-,TRBJ2-1,-,TGTGCCAGCAGCTTAAGGCGAGAGCAGTTCTTC,CASSLRREQFF
TRBV9,once,TRBJ2-5,-,TGTGCCAGCAGCGTGGGGAGACTATCCCCGCGGAGTCTGGAGACCCAGTACTTC,CASSVGRLSPRSLETQYF
TRBV6-5,-,TRBJ2-7,-,TGTGCCAGCAGTTATGGATTGCGGACTAATTACTACGAGCAGTACTTC,CASSYGLRTNYYEQYF
TRBV27,-,TRBJ2-1,TRBD2,TGTGCCAGCAGTTTACAGTTTAGCGGGAGGCCTCACAATGAGCAGTTCTTC,CASSLQFSGRPHNEQFF
TRBV27,-,TRBJ2-7,-,TGTGCCAGCAGTATTGGGACTCTCTCCTACGAGCAGTACTTC,CASSIGTLSYEQYF
TRBV4-3,-,TRBJ2-3,TRBD2,TGCGCCAGCAGCCCCGGGACTAGCGGCACAGATACGCAGTATTTT,CASSPGTSGTDTQYF
TRBV7-9,-,TRBJ2-3,-,TGTGCCAGCAGCTTGGTAGGGGGCACAGATACGCAGTATTTT,CASSLVGGTDTQYF
TRBV13,-,TRBJ1-4,-,TGTGCCAGCAGCCCGAACGGTCTCGATGAAAAACTGTTTTTT,CASSPNGLDEKLFF
TRBV5-1,-,TRBJ2-1,TRBD2,TGCGCCAGCAGCCGCGGGAGTCCGATCGCCTACAATGAGCAGTTCTTC,CASSRGSPIAYNEQFF
TRBV28,-,TRBJ1-2,TRBD1,TGTGCCAGCAGACCAGGGGGCTCGAGTAACTATGGCTACACCTTC,CASRPGGSSNYGYTF
TRBV2,-,TRBJ2-3,TRBD1,TGTGCCAGCAGCGAGGGGGCACTGGGAGATACGCAGTATTTT,CASSEGALGDTQYF
TRBV4-1,-,TRBJ2-7,-,TGCGCCAGCAGCCACCGCGTCGCCCCGTTCGGAGAGCAGTACTTC,CASSHRVAPFGEQYF
TRBV10-3,-,TRBJ2-3,TRBD2,TGTGCCATCAGTGAGTCGGCGGGAGGGTTCACAGATACGCAGTATTTT,CAISESAGGFTDTQYF
TRBV27,-,TRBJ1-1,-,TGTGCCAGCAGCCACAAGGAGGGTATTTTGGGGGCTTTCTTT,CASSHKEGILGAFF
TRBV27,-,TRBJ2-7,-,TGTGCCAGCAGTTTATCCGGGATCGAGCAGTACTTC,CASSLSGIEQYF
TRBV19,-,TRBJ2-1,TRBD2,TGTGCCAGTAGCAAGGGACTAGCGGGAGATTGTATGATGTGGGAGTTCTTC,CASSKGLAGDCMMWEFF
TRBV4-2,once,TRBJ2-7,TRBD1,TGTGCCAGCAGCCGCGACAGGGGAGGCTACGAGCAGTACTTC,CASSRDRGGYEQYF
TRBV7-2,-,TRBJ2-7,TRBD2,TGTGCCAGCAGCTTCACGCGGCGGGGGTCCTACGAGCAGTACTTC,CASSFTRRGSYEQYF
TRBV7-9,-,TRBJ2-2,-,TGTGCCAGCAGCTCAGGTCGGAACACCGGGGAGCTGTTTTTT,CASSSGRNTGELFF